What follows describes a single T cell receptor beta chain. This sample is drawn from a study of blood T cell repertoires in COVID-19. In the study overall: COVID-19 samples, acute and convalescent, were from the United States, Italy and Spain. From T cells, B-cell-depleted T cells, or PBMCs came the material, which was cDNA or gDNA.

Source study methods: Researchers report that nucleated cell counts were estimated from reference gene primer amplification. The protocol was immunoSEQ multiplex PCR, while the TCRdb copy is restricted to in-frame clones and leaves out a portion. The V and J calls and clone size come from that table; D and trimming were worked out from the DNA. In the table there are a few hundred thousand clones, around 92% of which are singletons. In germline, CDR1 is SNHLY, CDR2 FYNNEI. V was shortened by 1 base and J by 7 bases, with 5 bases between the two germline ends. The CDR3 is 13 amino acids. The rearrangement links TRBV2 to TRBJ1-6; D unclear. Sequencing was carried out using peripheral blood. This sequence originates from a man younger than 35 who had recovered from COVID-19. CDR3 region: CASSEGGNSPLHF. CDR3 sequence (DNA): TGTGCCAGCAGTGAAGGCGGCAATTCACCCCTCCACTTT.